Shown below are 9 T cell receptor beta chains from a single sample sequenced in a study of cytomegalovirus exposure and HLA in healthy donors. The PCR used 60 Vbeta and 13 Jbeta primers. Generated by immunoSEQ multiplex PCR, the TCRdb table keeps only in-frame clones and is missing some. The sample has about 160,000 clones, roughly 78% seen once; the top ten hold 3.1%. The sequenced sample consisted of PBMCs. The receptors come from a woman between 40 and 50 years old in good health and CMV-seronegative.

V gene TRBV18 combines with J gene TRBJ2-7, with D uncertain. Trimming pared 4 bases from V and 5 bases from J, leaving 15 bases between. The CDR3 loop spans 14 amino acids. Germline CDR1 reads KGHSH; CDR2 reads LQKENI. The CDR3 reads CASSLSSRGDEQYF. In nucleotides, the CDR3 is TGTGCCAGCTCACTATCGTCCCGAGGCGACGAGCAGTACTTC. The full variable domain, completed using reference TRBV18 and TRBJ2-7, is NAGVMQNPRHLVRRRGQEARLRCSPMKGHSHVYWYRQLPEEGLKFMVYLQKENIIDESGMPKERFSAEFPKEGPSILRIQQVVRGDSAAYFCASSLSSRGDEQYFGPGTRLTVT.

The chain joins TRBV5-1 to TRBJ2-7; 7 bases agree with TRBD1. Germline assignment: CDR1 SGHRS and CDR2 YFSETQ. This CDR3 is 14 amino acids long. The J segment lost 1 base and the V segment lost 0 bases, leaving 1 base of the junction unmatched. The CDR3 loop is CASSLGDRSYEQYF. The CDR3 region has the DNA TGCGCCAGCAGCTTGGGGGACAGATCCTACGAGCAGTACTTC. The full variable domain, with the rest looked up from reference TRBV5-1 and TRBJ2-7, is KAGVTQTPRYLIKTRGQQVTLSCSPISGHRSVSWYQQTPGQGLQFLFEYFSETQRNKGNFPGRFSGRQFSNSRSEMNVSTLELGDSALYLCASSLGDRSYEQYFGPGTRLTVT.

This clone appeared a few times. The chain links TRBV18 to TRBJ2-7, with 7 positions matching TRBD2. Trimming took 0 bases from V and 0 from J; bases not matched to a gene: 5. The germline V gene encodes CDR1 KGHSH and CDR2 LQKENI. The CDR3 has 16 amino acids. CDR3 sequence reads: CASSPPVGGTSYEQYF. The CDR3 bases are TGTGCCAGCTCACCACCGGTCGGGGGGACCTCCTACGAGCAGTACTTC.

The rearrangement uses TRBV6-5 and TRBJ1-6; possible D gene TRBD1, 5 bases. Germline V gene lookup returns CDR1 MNHEY and CDR2 SVGAGI. CDR3 length: 14 amino acids. V dropped 2 bases and J dropped 6 bases, with 8 bases sitting between them. CDR3 in DNA: TGTGCCAGCAGTTACCACGACAGTAATTCACCCCTCCACTTT. Its translation: CASSYHDSNSPLHF.

This chain links TRBV5-1 with TRBJ2-7; weak D call: TRBD1 (5 bases). V lost 0 bases and J lost 5, with 6 bases in between. The CDR3 extends over 12 amino acids. The V gene's germline CDR1 is SGHRS and CDR2 YFSETQ. DNA for the CDR3: TGCGCCAGCAGCTTGGGCAGGGACGAGCAGTACTTC. It translates to CASSLGRDEQYF. Drawing the rest from reference TRBV5-1 and TRBJ2-7, the complete variable domain is KAGVTQTPRYLIKTRGQQVTLSCSPISGHRSVSWYQQTPGQGLQFLFEYFSETQRNKGNFPGRFSGRQFSNSRSEMNVSTLELGDSALYLCASSLGRDEQYFGPGTRLTVT.

The V gene is TRBV14, the J gene TRBJ1-1; 7 bases fit TRBD1. Germline CDR1 SGHDN, CDR2 FVKESK. The trim removed 4 bases at V and 8 bases at J, leaving 7 bases unmatched. The CDR3 has 13 residues. The CDR3 protein is CASSRSYRGEAFF. CDR3 nucleotides: TGTGCCAGCAGCCGCAGCTACAGGGGAGAAGCTTTCTTT.

The chain recombines TRBV19 with TRBJ1-5; D ambiguous. CDR1 and CDR2 (germline): LNHDA, SQIVND (reference sequence). The CDR3 has 14 amino acids. Trimming took 8 bases from V and 5 from J, leaving 16 bases between them. The CDR3 DNA sequence: TGTGCCAGTTCTTACATCGGGTCATATCAGCCCCAGCATTTT. Amino acids: CASSYIGSYQPQHF.

The rearrangement links TRBV5-1 to TRBJ1-1, with D possibly TRBD1 on 5 matching bases. CDR3 length equals 13 residues. V dropped 6 bases and J dropped 2 bases, with 11 bases sitting between them. Germline CDR1 SGHRS, CDR2 YFSETQ. The CDR3 sequence is CASMSQGNTEAFF. CDR3 coding DNA: TGCGCCAGCATGAGCCAGGGAAACACTGAAGCTTTCTTT.

This clone was counted a single time. The chain combines TRBV7-2 with TRBJ2-5; 8 bases line up with TRBD2. V was pared by 4 bases and J by 7 bases, with 8 bases of the junction left unmatched. Germline V gene data show CDR1 as SGHTA and CDR2 as FQGNSA. CDR3 length: 14 residues. CDR3: CASSWAGGEATQYF. CDR3 DNA sequence: TGTGCCAGCAGCTGGGCGGGGGGTGAAGCGACCCAGTACTTC.